Presented here are 29 T cell receptor beta chains from one specimen sequenced in a study of OX40 agonist ivuxolimab in advanced cancers. Profiling relied on immunoSEQ multiplex PCR, and the TCRdb table lists in-frame clones only, not all of them. The data contain some 70,000 clones, about 85% of them seen just once; the ten biggest clones take up around 0.96%. This specimen was CD4+ or CD8+ T cells sorted from blood, taken in a trial of the OX40 agonist ivuxolimab. The receptors shown here come from an adult with an advanced solid tumor such as melanoma, head and neck, liver or kidney cancer.

There are a few counts of this clone. The rearrangement joins TRBV12-5 to TRBJ1-1; no reliable D call. Germline assignment: CDR1 LGHNT and CDR2 FRNRAP. V was cut by 3 bases and J by 5 bases, with 19 bases left in between. This CDR3 spans 16 amino acids. The CDR3 loop reads CASGFRRLGIWTEAFF. The CDR3 DNA reads TGTGCTAGTGGTTTCCGCAGATTAGGGATTTGGACTGAAGCTTTCTTT.

The CDR3 sequence is CASSIGTAMTDTQYF. As DNA, the CDR3 is TGTGCCAGCAGCATAGGGACAGCTATGACAGATACGCAGTATTTT. The gene calls are TRBV5-4 and TRBJ2-3; 7 nucleotides agree with TRBD1. Germline CDR1 is SGHNT and CDR2 is YYREEE (reference sequence). This CDR3 is 15 amino acids long. J lost 3 bases, V lost 4 bases, and 8 bases had no gene match.

The chain combines TRBV12-5 with TRBJ1-1; D uncertain. Looked up from germline, CDR1 is LGHNT and CDR2 is FRNRAP. Trimming shortened V by 6 bases and J by 6 bases, and 14 bases separated the two germline ends. The CDR3 spans 13 residues. In DNA, the CDR3 is TGTGCTAGTGGCCCTTGGGTGCCGTCTGAAGCTTTCTTT. Translated, it gives CASGPWVPSEAFF.

The chain couples TRBV19 to TRBJ2-2; D not certain. The CDR3 runs to 15 residues. Germline-derived CDR1 and CDR2 are LNHDA and SQIVND (reference sequence). V shed 3 bases and J shed 0 bases, with 8 bases lying between them. The CDR3 bases are TGTGCCAGTAGTATCGGGTCAGCGAACACCGGGGAGCTGTTTTTT. Amino acids: CASSIGSANTGELFF.

The chain is built from TRBV5-6 and TRBJ2-5; D is possibly TRBD1 or TRBD2 (5 bases each). The CDR3 has 14 amino acids. Trimming took 5 bases from V and 4 from J, leaving 15 bases between them. Germline-derived CDR1 and CDR2 are SGHDT and YYEEEE. The CDR3 reads CASSSGTHPETQYF. CDR3 bases: TGTGCCAGCAGTTCCGGGACCCACCCAGAGACCCAGTACTTC.

This sequence joins TRBV5-4 and TRBJ1-1; tentatively, D is TRBD1 (5 bases). V lost 3 bases, J lost 7 bases, and 13 bases lay in between. Germline CDR1 reads SGHNT; CDR2 reads YYREEE (reference sequence). CDR3 size: 13 residues. CDR3: CASSSQGMGEAFF. The CDR3 DNA is TGTGCCAGCAGCTCGCAGGGTATGGGTGAAGCTTTCTTT. Full variable domain (outside the CDR3, taken from reference TRBV5-4 and TRBJ1-1): ETGVTQSPTHLIKTRGQQVTLRCSSQSGHNTVSWYQQALGQGPQFIFQYYREEENGRGNFPPRFSGLQFPNYSSELNVNALELDDSALYLCASSSQGMGEAFFGQGTRLTVV.

The rearrangement uses TRBV28 and TRBJ2-5, with TRBD1 matching 9 bases. Germline V gene lookup returns CDR1 MDHEN and CDR2 SYDVKM. CDR3 length: 16 amino acids. Losses at the gene ends were 2 bases for V and 3 bases for J; bases not matched to a gene: 7. CDR3 in amino acids: CASSLIGTGSEETQYF. The DNA of the CDR3 is TGTGCCAGCAGTTTAATAGGGACAGGGTCGGAAGAGACCCAGTACTTC.

This clone was recorded once. The chain carries TRBV5-4 and TRBJ2-5; the match to TRBD1 covers 8 bases. Trimming at V came to 0 bases and at J to 7 bases, leaving 5 bases not matched to a gene. The germline V gene encodes CDR1 SGHNT and CDR2 YYREEE (reference sequence). The CDR3 consists of 14 residues. The CDR3: CASSLAQGARTQYF. In DNA, the CDR3 is TGTGCCAGCAGCTTGGCCCAGGGGGCCAGGACCCAGTACTTC.

The V gene is TRBV11-3, the J gene TRBJ2-5; TRBD2 aligns across 10 bases. Germline assignment: CDR1 SGHNT and CDR2 YENEEA. Unmatched junction bases numbered 4, after V lost 1 base and J lost 5 bases. The CDR3 contains 15 residues. The CDR3 bases are TGTGCCAGCAGCTTAGGAACTAGCGGGACTGAGACCCAGTACTTC. Protein sequence: CASSLGTSGTETQYF.

V is TRBV19 and J is TRBJ1-5; D call uncertain. V lost 5 bases to trimming and J lost 13 bases, with 27 bases between them. Per germline, CDR1 LNHDA and CDR2 SQIVND (reference sequence). The CDR3 runs 16 residues. CDR3 DNA sequence: TGTGCCAGTAGTTCGAGACCCAATCCATTAGCCGGAGGTCAGCATTTT. Its protein is CASSSRPNPLAGGQHF.

This chain links TRBV10-3 with TRBJ2-6; unclear D gene. V lost 3 bases, J lost 0 bases, and 6 bases lay in between. The CDR3 consists of 15 residues. CDR1 is ENHRY, CDR2 SYGVKD, per germline. The CDR3, as DNA: TGTGCCATCAGTGACACCCGCTCTGGGGCCAACGTCCTGACTTTC. It encodes CAISDTRSGANVLTF.

V usage is TRBV27 and J usage is TRBJ2-5; TRBD1 or TRBD2 may be the D gene (6 bases each). Trimming left V 5 bases short and J 3 bases short, with 16 bases between. The CDR3 is made up of 15 amino acids. Per the germline V gene, CDR1 is MNHEY and CDR2 is SMNVEV (reference sequence). The CDR3 is CASSPTWGAEETQYF. Written as DNA, the CDR3 is TGTGCCAGCAGTCCCACGTGGGGGGCGGAAGAGACCCAGTACTTC.

The rearrangement uses TRBV5-5 and TRBJ1-2; D is undetermined. The CDR3 has 14 amino acids. Looked up from germline, CDR1 is SGHKS and CDR2 is YYEKEE (reference sequence). The V end lost 0 bases, the J end lost 4 bases, and 10 bases lay between the germline ends. The CDR3 is CASSLDWVSYGYTF. Written as DNA, the CDR3 is TGTGCCAGCAGCTTGGATTGGGTATCCTATGGCTACACCTTC.

This clone has just a few counts. The V call is TRBV7-6, the J call TRBJ1-2; TRBD1 might be the D (5 bases). The CDR3 has 19 residues. Per germline, CDR1 SGHVS and CDR2 FNYEAQ. The ends were cut back, 1 base at V and 0 bases at J, with 21 bases in the middle. CDR3 nucleotide sequence: TGTGCCAGCAGCTTAGGCATGTGGAGAAGGGACCAAGCTAACTATGGCTACACCTTC. Protein product: CASSLGMWRRDQANYGYTF.

The chain recombines TRBV6-1 with TRBJ2-2; D is perhaps TRBD1 (6 bases). The CDR3 totals 15 residues. The ends were cut back, 3 bases at V and 4 bases at J, with 12 bases in the middle. Germline CDR1 MNHNS, CDR2 SASEGT. Here the CDR3 reads CASSEHRAVTGELFF. The CDR3 region has the DNA TGTGCCAGCAGTGAGCACAGGGCGGTCACCGGGGAGCTGTTTTTT.

J is TRBJ2-1 and V is TRBV10-3; 7 positions match TRBD1. The CDR3 is 16 amino acids. V trimming: 3 bases; J trimming: 3 bases; junction bases outside the gene matches: 8. CDR1 is ENHRY, CDR2 SYGVKD, per germline. The CDR3 sequence is CAISDPTGKRYNEQFF. The DNA of the CDR3 is TGTGCCATCAGTGACCCGACAGGGAAGCGCTACAATGAGCAGTTCTTC.

Note on this clone: One junction end disagrees with the germline gene, perhaps due to a read error. The rearrangement uses TRBV7-2 and TRBJ2-1; D call uncertain. There are 13 residues in the CDR3. CDR1 and CDR2 (germline): SGHTA, FQGNSA. Here the CDR3 DNA reads TGTGCCAGCACCCGAAACGCCTACGATGAGCAGTTCTTC. This codes for CASTRNAYDEQFF.

The chain recombines TRBV5-1 with TRBJ2-2; 8 nucleotides align to TRBD1. V shed 4 bases and J 0 bases; nucleotides not matched to a gene: 5. Germline CDR1 and CDR2: SGHRS and YFSETQ. This CDR3 spans 16 amino acids. The CDR3 region has the DNA TGCGCCAGCAGCCCAGGGGACAGGACGAACACCGGGGAGCTGTTTTTT. As protein: CASSPGDRTNTGELFF.

The DNA for the CDR3 is TGTGCCAGCAGTTTCAGCGGGAACAACAATGAGCAGTTCTTC. It is translated as CASSFSGNNNEQFF. The rearrangement joins TRBV28 to TRBJ2-1; 7 bases align to TRBD2. With 3 bases clipped from V and 5 bases from J, the junction kept 4 bases outside the gene matches. The germline V gene encodes CDR1 MDHEN and CDR2 SYDVKM. There are 14 residues in the CDR3.

This clone was seen only once. One end of the junction does not line up with germline, which may come from a read error. V and J are TRBV6-1 and TRBJ1-1, with TRBD1 as a possible D gene (6 bases). The CDR3 runs to 13 residues. The V gene's germline CDR1 is MNHNS and CDR2 SASEGT. CDR3 DNA sequence: TGTGCCAGCAGTGAAGCGCGACAGGCCCCTTTTTCCTTT. Translation gives CASSEARQAPFSF.

This chain uses TRBV19 with TRBJ2-7, with 13 positions matching TRBD2. CDR1 is LNHDA and CDR2 is SQIVND in the germline V gene (reference sequence). Trimming took 5 bases from V and 1 from J; bases not matched to a gene: 11. The CDR3 spans 18 residues. The CDR3 DNA reads TGTGCCAGTAGTCCTAGAGGTGGACTAGCGGGAGAATCCTACGAGCAGTACTTC. Amino acids: CASSPRGGLAGESYEQYF.

The chain has TRBV6-1 and TRBJ2-6; 10 nucleotides agree with TRBD1. The CDR3 is made up of 18 amino acids. Trimming cost V 6 bases and J 4 bases; bases outside gene matches: 12. Germline CDR1 reads MNHNS; CDR2 reads SASEGT. Here the CDR3 reads CASREQPGTGVGANVLTF. CDR3 coding DNA: TGTGCCAGCAGGGAACAGCCCGGGACAGGGGTCGGGGCCAACGTCCTGACTTTC.

This clone showed up just a few times. The chain is built from TRBV5-1 and TRBJ2-7; 7 bases fit TRBD2. The CDR3 runs 14 residues. V lost 5 bases and J lost 3; bases outside the gene matches: 8. Germline V gene sequence: CDR1 SGHRS, CDR2 YFSETQ. The CDR3 here is CASRIGTGGYEQYF. CDR3 bases: TGCGCCAGCAGAATAGGGACGGGAGGCTACGAGCAGTACTTC.

To note about this clone: The sample has other DNA sequences that encode this CDR3 too. The V and J genes are TRBV11-3 and TRBJ2-3; unclear D gene. CDR1 and CDR2 from the germline V gene are SGHNT and YENEEA. The CDR3 runs 11 residues. The germline V and J ends were trimmed by 2 bases and 5 bases, with 2 bases remaining between them. The CDR3 region has the DNA TGTGCCAGCAGCTTACGAGATACGCAGTATTTT. Translated, it gives CASSLRDTQYF.

This rearrangement joins TRBV7-8 to TRBJ2-7, with 10 bases aligning to TRBD1. The junction had 10 bases not matched to a gene; V was cut back by 5 bases and J by 6 bases. This CDR3 has 15 amino acids. The germline CDR1 and CDR2 sequences are SGHVS and FQNEAQ. CDR3 residues: CASSVNAGTGVEQYF. The CDR3 bases are TGTGCCAGCAGCGTCAACGCCGGGACAGGGGTCGAGCAGTACTTC.

The chain couples TRBV7-2 to TRBJ1-2, with D possibly matching TRBD1 (5 bases). CDR3 size: 17 residues. Germline V gene sequence: CDR1 SGHTA, CDR2 FQGNSA. Trimming pared 2 bases from V and 4 bases from J, leaving 20 bases between. Here the CDR3 reads CASSLSGAERATYGYTF. The CDR3 bases are TGTGCCAGCAGCTTAAGTGGGGCGGAAAGGGCCACCTATGGCTACACCTTC.

The V and J genes are TRBV6-6 and TRBJ2-5; D ambiguous. The ends were cut back, 8 bases at V and 1 base at J, with 14 bases in the middle. The CDR3 extends over 14 amino acids. The germline gives CDR1 MNHNY, CDR2 SVGAGI (reference sequence). The DNA for the CDR3 is TGTGCCAGCTGGACCCCCGCAGGCCAAGAGACCCAGTACTTC. Translation: CASWTPAGQETQYF.

This clone was counted only a few times. The V call is TRBV18, the J call TRBJ1-4, with no clear D. Trimming pared 0 bases from V and 8 bases from J, leaving 7 bases between. The CDR3 contains 13 residues. From germline, CDR1 is KGHSH and CDR2 LQKENI. CDR3 protein: CASSPPMGEKLFF. The CDR3 DNA reads TGTGCCAGCTCACCACCGATGGGGGAAAAACTGTTTTTT.

The table lists this clone with a few counts. This chain uses TRBV21-1 with TRBJ1-5. TRBV21-1 is a recognized pseudogene. The CDR3 covers 19 residues. CDR3 amino acids: CASSNTVGGSRRGNQPQHF. The CDR3 DNA follows: TGTGCCAGCAGCAACACCGTGGGCGGGTCTAGGAGAGGCAATCAGCCCCAGCATTTT.